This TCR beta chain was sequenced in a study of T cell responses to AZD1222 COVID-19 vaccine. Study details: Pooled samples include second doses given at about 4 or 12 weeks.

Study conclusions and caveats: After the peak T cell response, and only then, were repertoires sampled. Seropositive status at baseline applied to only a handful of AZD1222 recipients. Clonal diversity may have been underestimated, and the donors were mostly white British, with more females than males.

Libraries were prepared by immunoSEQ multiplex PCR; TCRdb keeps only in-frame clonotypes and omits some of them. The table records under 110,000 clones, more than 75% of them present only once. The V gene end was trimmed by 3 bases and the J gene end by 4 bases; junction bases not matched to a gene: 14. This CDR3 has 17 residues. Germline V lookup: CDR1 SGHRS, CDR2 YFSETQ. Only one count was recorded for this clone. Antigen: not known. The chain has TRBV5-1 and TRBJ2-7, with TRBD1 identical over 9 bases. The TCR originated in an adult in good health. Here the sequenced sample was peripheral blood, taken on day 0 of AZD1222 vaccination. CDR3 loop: CASSSSGAGQGRYEQYF. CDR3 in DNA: TGCGCCAGCAGCTCGAGCGGGGCTGGACAGGGGCGGTACGAGCAGTACTTC.